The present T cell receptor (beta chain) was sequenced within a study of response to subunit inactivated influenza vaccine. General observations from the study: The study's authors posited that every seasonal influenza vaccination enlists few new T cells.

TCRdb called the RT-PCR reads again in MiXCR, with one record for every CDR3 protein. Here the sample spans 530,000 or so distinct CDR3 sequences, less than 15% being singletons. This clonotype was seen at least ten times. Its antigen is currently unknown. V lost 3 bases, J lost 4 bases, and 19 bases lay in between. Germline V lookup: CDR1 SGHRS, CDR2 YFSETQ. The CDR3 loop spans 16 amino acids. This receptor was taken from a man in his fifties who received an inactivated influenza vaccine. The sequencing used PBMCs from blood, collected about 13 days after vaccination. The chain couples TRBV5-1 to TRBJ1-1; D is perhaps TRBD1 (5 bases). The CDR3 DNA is TGCGCCAGCAGCTCGACGGGACGGGGTTCGGGCACTGAAGCTTTCTTT. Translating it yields CASSSTGRGSGTEAFF.